These T cell receptor beta chains were read from a single sample in a study of response to subunit inactivated influenza vaccine. A single record per CDR3 protein comes from TCRdb applying MiXCR to the RT-PCR reads. The sample holds 490,000 or so distinct CDR3 sequences, approximately 7.1% seen once. Sequenced here: PBMCs from blood, sampled roughly 24 months after vaccination. These receptors all stem from a man aged 50-75 years who received an inactivated influenza vaccine. CDR3s include the opening cysteine and the closing phenylalanine or tryptophan. A D gene is named only where the DNA matches it firmly. Only some rows state a clone size, as once, few, many or a class for expanded clones.

size	V	J	D	CDR3	DNA
-	TRBV11-2	TRBJ2-1	TRBD2	CASSSYASGVYNEQFF	TGTGCCAGCAGCTCCTATGCTAGCGGGGTCTACAATGAGCAGTTCTTC
many	TRBV11-2	TRBJ2-7	TRBD2	CASSAGTNSYEQYF	TGTGCCAGCAGCGCCGGGACTAACTCCTACGAGCAGTACTTC
-	TRBV29-1	TRBJ2-7	TRBD2	CSVARLAGRGSYEQYF	TGCAGCGTTGCTCGGCTAGCGGGTAGGGGATCCTACGAGCAGTACTTC
few	TRBV11-1	TRBJ2-1	TRBD2	CASSFPGLASERGQFF	TGTGCCAGCAGCTTTCCCGGACTAGCGAGCGAAAGGGGGCAGTTCTTC
few	TRBV20-1	TRBJ2-2	-	CSATPQRNTGELFF	TGCAGTGCTACCCCCCAGCGGAACACCGGGGAGCTGTTTTTT
many	TRBV12-3/TRBV12-4	TRBJ1-1	-	CASSFGTGRNTEAFF	TGTGCCAGCAGTTTCGGCACAGGGAGGAACACTGAAGCTTTCTTT
many	TRBV6-1	TRBJ1-2	-	CASSLGRVHGYTF	TGTGCCAGCAGCCTGGGACGGGTACATGGCTACACCTTC
many	TRBV20-1	TRBJ2-3	TRBD2	CSASRGLAADTQYF	TGCAGTGCTAGCCGGGGACTAGCGGCAGATACGCAGTATTTT
few	TRBV4-3	TRBJ1-3	-	CASSRTPGNTIYF	TGCGCCAGCAGCCGCACACCCGGAAACACCATATATTTT
few	TRBV12-3/TRBV12-4	TRBJ2-5	TRBD1	CASSSDRDYQETQYF	TGTGCCAGCAGTTCGGACAGGGACTACCAAGAGACCCAGTACTTC
few	TRBV7-2	TRBJ2-1	TRBD2	CASSSVAGRASDEQFF	TGTGCCAGCAGCTCGGTAGCCGGGAGGGCCTCGGATGAGCAGTTCTTC
many	TRBV12-3/TRBV12-4	TRBJ1-2	-	CASSWTVLDGYTF	TGTGCCAGCAGTTGGACAGTTTTAGATGGCTACACCTTC
few	TRBV12-3/TRBV12-4	TRBJ2-5	-	CASSLELRETQYF	TGTGCCAGCAGTTTAGAGCTCCGAGAGACCCAGTACTTC
-	TRBV6-5	TRBJ1-1	-	CASSYQGKNTEAFF	TGTGCCAGCAGTTACCAGGGGAAGAACACTGAAGCTTTCTTT
few	TRBV12-3/TRBV12-4	TRBJ2-7	-	CASSGRIDREQYF	TGTGCCAGCAGTGGACGGATAGACAGAGAGCAGTACTTC
-	TRBV5-6	TRBJ1-2	TRBD1	CASSPLTGGPFYGYTF	TGTGCCAGCAGTCCGCTAACAGGGGGACCCTTCTATGGCTACACCTTC
many	TRBV24-1	TRBJ2-3	-	CATSDFDTQYF	TGTGCCACCAGTGATTTCGATACGCAGTATTTT
-	TRBV10-3	TRBJ2-1	TRBD2	CAISLPRTLAGGHNEQFF	TGTGCCATCAGCCTGCCCAGAACCCTAGCGGGAGGACACAATGAGCAGTTCTTC
many	TRBV15	TRBJ2-5	-	CATSRDRETQYF	TGTGCCACCAGCAGAGATCGGGAGACCCAGTACTTC
-	TRBV4-2	TRBJ2-2	TRBD2	CASSQNLGLAYTGELFF	TGTGCCAGCAGCCAAAACTTAGGACTAGCTTACACCGGGGAGCTGTTTTTT
-	TRBV19	TRBJ2-7	-	CASSIIGITRGPAEQYF	TGTGCCAGTAGTATTATAGGAATCACCCGCGGACCGGCCGAGCAGTACTTC
many	TRBV11-2	TRBJ2-1	TRBD2	CASSLARGGRAYNEQFF	TGTGCCAGCAGCTTAGCCCGCGGGGGGAGAGCCTACAATGAGCAGTTCTTC
-	TRBV10-3	TRBJ2-2	TRBD1	CAIGTGTGTGELFF	TGTGCCATCGGGACAGGGACGGGCACCGGGGAGCTGTTTTTT
-	TRBV2	TRBJ1-5	TRBD1	CASRWGQGEQPQHF	TGTGCCAGCAGATGGGGACAGGGCGAACAGCCCCAGCATTTT
-	TRBV10-3	TRBJ2-1	-	CAIRPGRGPYNEQFF	TGTGCCATCAGGCCCGGTAGGGGCCCCTACAATGAGCAGTTCTTC
few	TRBV20-1	TRBJ2-2	-	CSASNSENTGELFF	TGCAGTGCTAGTAATAGCGAGAACACCGGGGAGCTGTTTTTT
few	TRBV11-3	TRBJ2-3	-	CASSSRGPEAQYF	TGTGCCAGCAGCTCCCGCGGACCAGAGGCGCAGTATTTT
-	TRBV6-1	TRBJ2-3	-	CASSEAWMGDTQYF	TGTGCCAGCAGTGAAGCCTGGATGGGAGATACGCAGTATTTT
-	TRBV24-1	TRBJ2-1	-	CATSEGGGEQFF	TGTGCCACCAGTGAGGGGGGGGGCGAGCAGTTCTTC
-	TRBV19	TRBJ2-1	TRBD2	CASSLGSSGFNEQFF	TGTGCCAGTAGTCTAGGGAGTAGCGGGTTCAATGAGCAGTTCTTC
few	TRBV6-2/TRBV6-3	TRBJ2-1	TRBD2	CASTGTSGENEQFF	TGTGCCAGCACAGGGACTAGCGGGGAAAATGAGCAGTTCTTC
-	TRBV12-3/TRBV12-4	TRBJ1-4	TRBD1	CASKRGQLATNEKLFF	TGTGCCAGCAAGAGGGGACAGCTTGCAACTAATGAAAAACTGTTTTTT
-	TRBV7-2	TRBJ2-7	-	CASSSQTSYEQYF	TGTGCCAGCAGCTCTCAGACTAGCTACGAGCAGTACTTC
-	TRBV2	TRBJ1-5	-	CASSEALPRENQPQHF	TGTGCCAGCAGTGAAGCGCTTCCCAGGGAGAATCAGCCCCAGCATTTT
few	TRBV29-1	TRBJ1-4	-	CSVSRGLGEKLFF	TGCAGCGTCAGCCGGGGCCTTGGTGAAAAACTGTTTTTT
-	TRBV29-1	TRBJ1-2	-	CSVRGTDGYTF	TGCAGCGTTCGGGGGACGGATGGCTACACCTTC
many	TRBV2	TRBJ2-6	TRBD1	CASREPDRDPSGANVLTF	TGTGCCAGCAGGGAACCGGACAGGGACCCCTCTGGGGCCAACGTCCTGACTTTC
-	TRBV3-1	TRBJ1-5	-	CASSQAGAQGQPQHF	TGTGCCAGCAGCCAAGCGGGTGCACAAGGTCAGCCCCAGCATTTT
-	TRBV4-3	TRBJ2-7	-	CASSQDRPSLSHEQYF	TGCGCCAGCAGCCAAGATAGGCCCTCCCTATCCCACGAGCAGTACTTC
few	TRBV4-1	TRBJ2-2	TRBD2	CASSQVLVRGASSTGELFF	TGCGCCAGCAGCCAAGTTCTGGTGCGGGGGGCGTCGAGCACCGGGGAGCTGTTTTTT
-	TRBV10-3	TRBJ1-1	-	CAIRGGEVTEAFF	TGTGCCATCAGAGGAGGGGAGGTCACTGAAGCTTTCTTT
few	TRBV28	TRBJ2-7	TRBD1	CASSSGQGAGEQYF	TGTGCCAGCAGTTCGGGACAGGGGGCAGGCGAGCAGTACTTC
many	TRBV12-3/TRBV12-4	TRBJ2-2	-	CASSLGGTGELFF	TGTGCCAGCAGTTTGGGGGGCACCGGGGAGCTGTTTTTT
-	TRBV20-1	TRBJ1-5	TRBD1	CSAGDRGSNQPQHF	TGCAGTGCTGGAGACAGGGGGAGCAATCAGCCCCAGCATTTT
-	TRBV5-1	TRBJ1-2	-	CASSYTGERLGYTF	TGCGCCAGCAGCTATACCGGTGAGAGGCTTGGCTACACCTTC
-	TRBV4-2	TRBJ2-2	-	CASGGRSNTGELFF	TGTGCCAGCGGCGGACGGTCGAACACCGGGGAGCTGTTTTTT
many	TRBV18	TRBJ2-5	-	CASSPPLTFETQYF	TGTGCCAGCTCACCACCGCTCACTTTTGAGACCCAGTACTTC
many	TRBV7-9	TRBJ2-1	-	CASSLGRSLYNEQFF	TGTGCCAGCAGCTTAGGACGCTCACTCTACAATGAGCAGTTCTTC
many	TRBV5-1	TRBJ2-1	TRBD1	CASSLTGQSTEQFF	TGCGCCAGCAGCTTAACGGGACAGTCAACTGAGCAGTTCTTC
few	TRBV11-2	TRBJ2-1	TRBD2	CASSPGLAVYEQFF	TGTGCCAGCAGCCCGGGACTAGCGGTGTATGAGCAGTTCTTC
many	TRBV27	TRBJ1-1	-	CASRKQGLNTEAFF	TGTGCCAGCAGGAAACAGGGTTTGAACACTGAAGCTTTCTTT
few	TRBV7-2	TRBJ1-5	-	CASSPGDQGQPQHF	TGTGCCAGCAGCCCCGGGGACCAGGGACAGCCCCAGCATTTT
many	TRBV20-1	TRBJ2-7	TRBD2	CSASLPGLPNYEQYF	TGCAGTGCTTCCCTTCCGGGACTACCGAACTACGAGCAGTACTTC